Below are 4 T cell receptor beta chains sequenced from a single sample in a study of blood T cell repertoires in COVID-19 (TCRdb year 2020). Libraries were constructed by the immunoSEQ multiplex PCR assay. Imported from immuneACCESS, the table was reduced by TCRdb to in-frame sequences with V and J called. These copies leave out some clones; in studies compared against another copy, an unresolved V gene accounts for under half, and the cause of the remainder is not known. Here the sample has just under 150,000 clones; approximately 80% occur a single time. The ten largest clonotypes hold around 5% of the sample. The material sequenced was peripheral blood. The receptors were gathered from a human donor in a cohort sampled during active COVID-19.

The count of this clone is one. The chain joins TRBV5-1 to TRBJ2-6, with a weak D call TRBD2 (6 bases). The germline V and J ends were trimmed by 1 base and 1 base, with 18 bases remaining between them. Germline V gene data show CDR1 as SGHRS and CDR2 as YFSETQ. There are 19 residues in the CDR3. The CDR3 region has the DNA TGCGCCAGCAGCTTGTTTACTTTACGGGGGATATCTGGGGCCAACGTCCTGACTTTC. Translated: CASSLFTLRGISGANVLTF.

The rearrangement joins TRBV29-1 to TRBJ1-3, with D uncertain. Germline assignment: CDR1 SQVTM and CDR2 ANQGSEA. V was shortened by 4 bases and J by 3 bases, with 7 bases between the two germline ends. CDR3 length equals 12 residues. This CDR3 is CSVVQYGNTIYF. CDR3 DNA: TGCAGCGTTGTACAGTATGGAAACACCATATATTTT.

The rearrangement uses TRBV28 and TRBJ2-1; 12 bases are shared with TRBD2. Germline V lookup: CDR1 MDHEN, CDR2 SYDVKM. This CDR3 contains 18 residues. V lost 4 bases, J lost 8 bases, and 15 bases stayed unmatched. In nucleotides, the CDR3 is TGTGCCAGCAGTTCCCCCCCTAGCGGGGGGGCCTATTACCATGAGCAGTTCTTC. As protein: CASSSPPSGGAYYHEQFF.

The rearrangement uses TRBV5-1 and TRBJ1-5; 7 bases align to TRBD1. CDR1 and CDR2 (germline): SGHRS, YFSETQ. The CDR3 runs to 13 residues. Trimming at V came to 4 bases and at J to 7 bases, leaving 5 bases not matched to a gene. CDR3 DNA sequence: TGCGCCAGCAGCCCCGGACAGGACCAGCCCCAGCATTTT. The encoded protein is CASSPGQDQPQHF.